Reported below is one T cell receptor beta chain. Its antigen is not known. The data originate from a study of immune cell composition in non-small cell lung cancer. Produced via immunoSEQ multiplex PCR; TCRdb's table is partial and in-frame only. The table has thousands of clones, around four fifths seen once. Findings of the study overall: Squamous carcinomas (approximately 80%) more often had tumour-associated clones >0.5% than adenocarcinomas (roughly 33%).

Sequencing used lung tumor tissue. The sequence was collected from a human donor with non-small cell lung cancer.

CDR3 bases: TGTGCCAGCACCCCCCGACTAGCGGGAGGCAATGAGCAGTTCTTC. Protein sequence: CASTPRLAGGNEQFF. The rearrangement joins TRBV28 to TRBJ2-1; 13 nucleotides agree with TRBD2. CDR1 and CDR2 from the germline V gene are MDHEN and SYDVKM. Losses at the gene ends were 7 bases for V and 6 bases for J; bases not matched to a gene: 6. This CDR3 spans 15 amino acids.